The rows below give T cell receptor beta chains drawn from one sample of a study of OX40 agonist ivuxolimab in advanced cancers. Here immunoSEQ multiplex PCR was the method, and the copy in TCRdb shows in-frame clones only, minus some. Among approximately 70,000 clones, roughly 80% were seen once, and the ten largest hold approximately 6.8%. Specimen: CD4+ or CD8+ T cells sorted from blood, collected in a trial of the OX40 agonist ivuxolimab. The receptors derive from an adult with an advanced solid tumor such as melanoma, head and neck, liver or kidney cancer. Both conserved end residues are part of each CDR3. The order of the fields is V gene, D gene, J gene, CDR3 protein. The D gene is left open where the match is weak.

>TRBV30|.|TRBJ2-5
CAWRRQETQYF
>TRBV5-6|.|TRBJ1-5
CASSSRDRSSNQPQHF
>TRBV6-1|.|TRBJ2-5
CASSPSGAETQYF
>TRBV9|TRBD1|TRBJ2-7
CASSGGSGTGDYEQYF
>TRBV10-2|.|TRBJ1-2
CASSETGRAGNYGYTF
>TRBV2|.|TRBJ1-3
CAGSGDSGNTIYF
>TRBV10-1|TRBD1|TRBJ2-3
CASRDRGTDTQYF
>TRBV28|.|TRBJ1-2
CASSLVGGAPNYGYTF
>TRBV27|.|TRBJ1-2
CASSSLQGGGYTF
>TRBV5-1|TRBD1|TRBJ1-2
CASSFLNTGALLGANYGYTF